This T cell receptor beta chain was identified in a study of blood T cell repertoires in COVID-19. Study-wide background: Samples taken during acute and convalescent COVID-19 were collected in the United States, Italy and Spain. From T cells, B-cell-depleted T cells, or PBMCs came the material, which was cDNA or gDNA.

As processed by the authors: It was from reference gene primer amplification that nucleated cell counts were estimated. Sequenced by immunoSEQ multiplex PCR; TCRdb stores in-frame clones only, minus some. The V and J calls and clone size come from that table; D and trimming were worked out from the DNA. The sample records approximately 61,000 clones, approximately 86% being singletons. V lost 3 bases and J lost 3; bases outside the gene matches: 3. The length of the CDR3 is 13 residues. Germline lookup yields CDR1 GTSNPN and CDR2 SVGIG (reference sequence). The sequenced material came from peripheral blood. The chain is built from TRBV30 and TRBJ2-7, with TRBD1 identical over 9 bases. The receptor's source is a woman of 80 years or more with active COVID-19. The CDR3 DNA is TGTGCCTGGAGACAGGGGGCTGGCTACGAGCAGTACTTC. Amino acid sequence: CAWRQGAGYEQYF.